This entry features one T cell receptor (beta chain) sequence. Profiled with immunoSEQ multiplex PCR; TCRdb holds only in-frame clones, not every one. The data show around 81,000 clones, approximately 84% seen once. The sample comes from a study of neoadjuvant anti-PD-1 for oral cavity cancer. Study as a whole: Non-progressing patients received a fourth nivolumab dose near day 43, then surgery on days 50-56.

This CDR3 comprises 14 residues. CDR1 is SGHRS, CDR2 YFSETQ, per germline. V was clipped by 4 bases and J by 7 bases; unmatched bases: 8. The source is a person between 40 and 79 years old with oral cavity squamous cell carcinoma. The chain employs TRBV5-1 and TRBJ1-1, with 9 nucleotides matching TRBD1. The sequencing used PBMCs, collected before nivolumab (anti-PD-1) treatment. The CDR3 spells CASSPLTGGGEAFF. CDR3 bases: TGCGCCAGCAGCCCTCTGACAGGGGGTGGTGAAGCTTTCTTT.